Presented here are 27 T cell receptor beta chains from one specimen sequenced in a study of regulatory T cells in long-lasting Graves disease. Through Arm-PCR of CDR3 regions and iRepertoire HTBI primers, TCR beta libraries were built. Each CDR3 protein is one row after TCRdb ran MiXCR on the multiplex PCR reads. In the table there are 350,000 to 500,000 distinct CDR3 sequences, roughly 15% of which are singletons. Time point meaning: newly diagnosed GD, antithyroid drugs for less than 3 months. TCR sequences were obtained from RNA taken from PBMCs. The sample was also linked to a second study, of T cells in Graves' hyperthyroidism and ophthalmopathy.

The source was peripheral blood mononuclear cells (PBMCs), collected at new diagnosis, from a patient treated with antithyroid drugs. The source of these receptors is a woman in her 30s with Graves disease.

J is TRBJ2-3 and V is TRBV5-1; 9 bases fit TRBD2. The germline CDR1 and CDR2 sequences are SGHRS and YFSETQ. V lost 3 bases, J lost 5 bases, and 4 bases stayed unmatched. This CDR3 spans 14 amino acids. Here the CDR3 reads CASSSSLAGDTQYF. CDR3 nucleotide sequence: TGCGCCAGCAGCTCCTCACTAGCGGGAGATACGCAGTATTTT.

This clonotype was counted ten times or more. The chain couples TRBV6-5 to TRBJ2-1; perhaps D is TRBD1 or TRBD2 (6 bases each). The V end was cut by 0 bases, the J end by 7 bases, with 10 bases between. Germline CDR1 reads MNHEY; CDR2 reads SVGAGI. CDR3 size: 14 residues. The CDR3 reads CASSYSGGGNEQFF. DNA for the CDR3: TGTGCCAGCAGTTACTCAGGAGGGGGGAATGAGCAGTTCTTC.

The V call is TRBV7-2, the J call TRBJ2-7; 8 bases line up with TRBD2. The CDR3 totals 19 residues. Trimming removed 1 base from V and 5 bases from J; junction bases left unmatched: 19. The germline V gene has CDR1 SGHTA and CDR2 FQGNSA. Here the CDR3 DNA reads TGTGCCAGCAGCTTAGATCCCCTAGCGGGTGATGGGGAAAACAACGAGCAGTACTTC. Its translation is CASSLDPLAGDGENNEQYF.

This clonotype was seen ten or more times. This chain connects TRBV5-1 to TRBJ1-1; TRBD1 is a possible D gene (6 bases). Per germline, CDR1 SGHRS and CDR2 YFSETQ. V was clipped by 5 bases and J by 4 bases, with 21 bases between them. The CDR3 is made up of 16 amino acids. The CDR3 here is CASRPLGTPQGTEAFF. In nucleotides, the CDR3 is TGCGCCAGCAGGCCTCTGGGGACACCTCAGGGCACTGAAGCTTTCTTT.

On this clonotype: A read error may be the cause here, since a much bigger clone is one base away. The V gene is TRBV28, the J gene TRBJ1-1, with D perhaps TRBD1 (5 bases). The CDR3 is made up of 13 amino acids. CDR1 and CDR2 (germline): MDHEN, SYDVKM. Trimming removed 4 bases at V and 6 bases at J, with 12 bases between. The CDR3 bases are TGTGCCAGCAGTTCCCCAGGGAGGTCTGAAGCTTTCTTT. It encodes CASSSPGRSEAFF.

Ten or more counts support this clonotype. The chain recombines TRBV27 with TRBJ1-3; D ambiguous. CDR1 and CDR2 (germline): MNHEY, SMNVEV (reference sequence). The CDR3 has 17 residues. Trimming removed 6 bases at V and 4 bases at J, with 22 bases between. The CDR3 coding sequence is TGTGCCAGCAGCCCTCTGTGGGAGGGCGGCTCCGGAAACACCATATATTTT. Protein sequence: CASSPLWEGGSGNTIYF.

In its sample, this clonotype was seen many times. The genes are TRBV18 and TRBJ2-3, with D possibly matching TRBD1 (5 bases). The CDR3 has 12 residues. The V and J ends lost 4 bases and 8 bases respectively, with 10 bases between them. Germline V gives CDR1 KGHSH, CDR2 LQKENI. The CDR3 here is CASSQQGGTQYF. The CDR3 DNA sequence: TGTGCCAGCTCACAGCAGGGTGGTACGCAGTATTTT.

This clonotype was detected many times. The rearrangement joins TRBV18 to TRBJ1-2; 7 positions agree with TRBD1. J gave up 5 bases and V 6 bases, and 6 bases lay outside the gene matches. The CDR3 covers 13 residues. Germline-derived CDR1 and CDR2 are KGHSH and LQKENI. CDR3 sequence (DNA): TGTGCCAGCTCCACAGGGGCGGAATATGGCTACACCTTC. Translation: CASSTGAEYGYTF. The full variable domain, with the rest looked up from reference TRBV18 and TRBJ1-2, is NAGVMQNPRHLVRRRGQEARLRCSPMKGHSHVYWYRQLPEEGLKFMVYLQKENIIDESGMPKERFSAEFPKEGPSILRIQQVVRGDSAAYFCASSTGAEYGYTFGSGTRLTVV.

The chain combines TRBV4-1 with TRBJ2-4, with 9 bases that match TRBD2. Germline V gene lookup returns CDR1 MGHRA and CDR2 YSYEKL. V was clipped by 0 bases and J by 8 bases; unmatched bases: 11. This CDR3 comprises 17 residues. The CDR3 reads CASSQDKGMREGYIQYF. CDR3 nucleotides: TGCGCCAGCAGCCAAGATAAGGGAATGCGGGAGGGTTACATTCAGTACTTC.

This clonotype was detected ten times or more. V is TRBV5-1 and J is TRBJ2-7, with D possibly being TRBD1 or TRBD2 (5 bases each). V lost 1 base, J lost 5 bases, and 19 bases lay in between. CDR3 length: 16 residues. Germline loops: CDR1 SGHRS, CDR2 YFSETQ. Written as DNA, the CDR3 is TGCGCCAGCAGCTTGAGGGGAGATATGGGGCAAAACGAGCAGTACTTC. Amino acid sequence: CASSLRGDMGQNEQYF. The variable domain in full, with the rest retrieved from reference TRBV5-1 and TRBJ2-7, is KAGVTQTPRYLIKTRGQQVTLSCSPISGHRSVSWYQQTPGQGLQFLFEYFSETQRNKGNFPGRFSGRQFSNSRSEMNVSTLELGDSALYLCASSLRGDMGQNEQYFGPGTRLTVT.

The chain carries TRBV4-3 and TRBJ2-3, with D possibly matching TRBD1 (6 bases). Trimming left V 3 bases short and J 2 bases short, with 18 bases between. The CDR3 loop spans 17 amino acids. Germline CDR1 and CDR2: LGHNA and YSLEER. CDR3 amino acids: CASSQEPTGSPTDTQYF. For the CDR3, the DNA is TGCGCCAGCAGCCAGGAGCCTACAGGGTCCCCCACAGATACGCAGTATTTT.

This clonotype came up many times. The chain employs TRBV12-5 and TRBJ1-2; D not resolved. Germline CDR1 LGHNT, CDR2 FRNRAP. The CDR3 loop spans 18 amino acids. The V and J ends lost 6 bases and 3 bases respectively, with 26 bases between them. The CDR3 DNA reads TGTGCTAGTGGACCCCAGGAGGCCTCGGACTCTTCTTACTATGGCTACACCTTC. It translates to CASGPQEASDSSYYGYTF.

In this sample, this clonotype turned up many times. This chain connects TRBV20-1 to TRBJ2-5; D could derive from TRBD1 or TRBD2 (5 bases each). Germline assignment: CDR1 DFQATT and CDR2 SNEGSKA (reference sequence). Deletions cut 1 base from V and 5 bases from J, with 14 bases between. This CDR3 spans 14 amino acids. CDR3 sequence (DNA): TGCAGTGCTAGAGGCTCGGGACGCACGGAGACCCAGTACTTC. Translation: CSARGSGRTETQYF.

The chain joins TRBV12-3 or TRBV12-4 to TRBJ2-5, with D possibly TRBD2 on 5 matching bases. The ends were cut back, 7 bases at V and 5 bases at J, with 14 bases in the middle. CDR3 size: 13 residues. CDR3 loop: CASTIFGSETQYF. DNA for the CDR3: TGTGCCAGCACCATTTTTGGGAGCGAGACCCAGTACTTC.

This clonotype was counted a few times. This CDR3 reads CASSLVLRENTHGYTF. In DNA form, the CDR3 reads TGTGCCAGCAGCTTAGTTCTCAGGGAAAACACCCATGGCTACACCTTC. J is TRBJ1-2 and V is TRBV7-9; D possibly corresponds to TRBD1 (5 bases). With 1 base removed from V and 6 bases from J, the gap between germline ends came to 18 bases. This CDR3 spans 16 amino acids. Germline CDR1 reads SEHNR; CDR2 reads FQNEAQ (reference sequence).

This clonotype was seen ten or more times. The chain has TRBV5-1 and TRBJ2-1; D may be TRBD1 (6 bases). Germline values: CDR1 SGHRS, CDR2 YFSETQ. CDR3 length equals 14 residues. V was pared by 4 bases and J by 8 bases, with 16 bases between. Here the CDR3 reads CASSITDSTHEQFF. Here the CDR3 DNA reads TGCGCCAGCAGCATAACGGACAGCACCCATGAGCAGTTCTTC.

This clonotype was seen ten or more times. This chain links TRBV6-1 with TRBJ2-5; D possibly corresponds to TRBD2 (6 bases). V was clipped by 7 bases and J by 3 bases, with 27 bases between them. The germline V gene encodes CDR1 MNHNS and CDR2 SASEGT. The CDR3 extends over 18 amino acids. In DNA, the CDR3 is TGTGCCAGCACCCCTGAGGGAATTTCGTCGACTAGAAAAGAGACCCAGTACTTC. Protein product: CASTPEGISSTRKETQYF.

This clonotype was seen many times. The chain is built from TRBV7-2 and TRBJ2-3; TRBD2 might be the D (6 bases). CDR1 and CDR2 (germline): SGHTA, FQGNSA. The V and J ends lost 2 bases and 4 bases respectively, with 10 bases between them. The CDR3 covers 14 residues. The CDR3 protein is CASSLLGSSDTQYF. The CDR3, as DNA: TGTGCCAGCAGCTTACTCGGGAGCTCAGATACGCAGTATTTT. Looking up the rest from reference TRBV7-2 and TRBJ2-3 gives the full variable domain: GAGVSQSPSNKVTEKGKDVELRCDPISGHTALYWYRQSLGQGLEFLIYFQGNSAPDKSGLPSDRFSAERTGGSVSTLTIQRTQQEDSAVYLCASSLLGSSDTQYFGPGTRLTVL.

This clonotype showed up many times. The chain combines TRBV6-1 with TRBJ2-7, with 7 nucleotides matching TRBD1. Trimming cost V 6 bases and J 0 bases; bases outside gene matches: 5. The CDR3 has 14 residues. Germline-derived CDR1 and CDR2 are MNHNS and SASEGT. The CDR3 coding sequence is TGTGCCAGCAGCAAGACAGGGACCTCCTACGAGCAGTACTTC. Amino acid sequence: CASSKTGTSYEQYF.

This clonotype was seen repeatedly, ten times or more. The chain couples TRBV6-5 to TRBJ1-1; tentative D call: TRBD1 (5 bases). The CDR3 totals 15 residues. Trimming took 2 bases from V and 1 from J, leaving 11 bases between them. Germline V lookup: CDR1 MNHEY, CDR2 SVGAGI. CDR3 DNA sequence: TGTGCCAGCAGTTACCCCTTGGGGGAGAACACTGAAGCTTTCTTT. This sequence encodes CASSYPLGENTEAFF.

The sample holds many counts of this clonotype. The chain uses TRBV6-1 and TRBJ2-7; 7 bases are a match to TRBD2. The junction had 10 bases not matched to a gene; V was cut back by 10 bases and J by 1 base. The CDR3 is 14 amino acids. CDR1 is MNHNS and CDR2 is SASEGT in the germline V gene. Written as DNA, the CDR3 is TGTGCCACCTGTCGGAGCGGGATGTCCTACGAGCAGTACTTC. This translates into CATCRSGMSYEQYF.

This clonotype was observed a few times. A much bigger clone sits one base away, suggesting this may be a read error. DNA of the CDR3: TGTGCCTGCAGTTTAAGCGGCAGATACAATGAGCAGTTCTTC. This encodes CACSLSGRYNEQFF. The chain is built from TRBV12-3 or TRBV12-4 and TRBJ2-1; D is perhaps TRBD2 (5 bases). There are 14 residues in the CDR3.

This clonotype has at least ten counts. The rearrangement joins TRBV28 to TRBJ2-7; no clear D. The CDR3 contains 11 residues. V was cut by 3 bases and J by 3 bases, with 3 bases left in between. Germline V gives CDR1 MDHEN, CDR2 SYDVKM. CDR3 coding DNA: TGTGCCAGCAGTTTTCGCTACGAGCAGTACTTC. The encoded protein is CASSFRYEQYF.

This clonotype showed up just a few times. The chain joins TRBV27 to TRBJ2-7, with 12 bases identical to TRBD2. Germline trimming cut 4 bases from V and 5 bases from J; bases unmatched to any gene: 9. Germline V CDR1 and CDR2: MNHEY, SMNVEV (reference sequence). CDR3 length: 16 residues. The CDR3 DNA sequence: TGTGCCAGCAGTTCTCAGACAGGACTAGCGGGAAACGAGCAGTACTTC. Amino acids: CASSSQTGLAGNEQYF.

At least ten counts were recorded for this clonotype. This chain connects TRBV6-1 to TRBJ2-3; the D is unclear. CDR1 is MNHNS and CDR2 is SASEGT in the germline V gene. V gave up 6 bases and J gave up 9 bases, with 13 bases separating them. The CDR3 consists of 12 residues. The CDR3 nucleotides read TGTGCCAGCAGCTCGCCGACCAGAACGCAGTATTTT. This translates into CASSSPTRTQYF.

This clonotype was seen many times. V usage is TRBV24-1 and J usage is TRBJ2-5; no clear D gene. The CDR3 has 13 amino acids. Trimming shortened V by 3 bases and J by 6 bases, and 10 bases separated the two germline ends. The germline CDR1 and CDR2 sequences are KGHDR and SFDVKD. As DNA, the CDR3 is TGTGCCACCAGTGATGAGGCCAGACAGACCCAGTACTTC. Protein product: CATSDEARQTQYF.

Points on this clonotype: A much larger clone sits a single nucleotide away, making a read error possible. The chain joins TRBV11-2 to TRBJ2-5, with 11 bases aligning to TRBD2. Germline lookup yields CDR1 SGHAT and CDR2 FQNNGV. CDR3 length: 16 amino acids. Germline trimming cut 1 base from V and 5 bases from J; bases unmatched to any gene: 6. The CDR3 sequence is CASSLGSSGRDETQYF. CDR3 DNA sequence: TGTGCCAGCAGCTTAGGGAGTAGCGGGAGGGACGAGACCCAGTACTTC.